This TCR beta chain derives from a study of cytomegalovirus exposure and HLA in healthy donors. The CDR3 sequence is 11 residues long. With 6 bases removed from V and 5 bases from J, the gap between germline ends came to 10 bases. Germline loops: CDR1 DFQATT, CDR2 SNEGSKA (reference sequence). Use of 60 Vbeta and 13 Jbeta primers characterized the PCR. Clones were sequenced by immunoSEQ multiplex PCR, and TCRdb holds only the in-frame ones, with some missing. In all, the sample yields roughly 78,000 clones. The TCR comes from a boy between 10 and 17 years old in good health and CMV-seronegative. The chain employs TRBV20-1 and TRBJ2-5; D uncertain. Sequenced sample: PBMCs. The CDR3 region is CSALKSETQYF. DNA of the CDR3: TGCAGTGCCCTAAAATCCGAGACCCAGTACTTC.